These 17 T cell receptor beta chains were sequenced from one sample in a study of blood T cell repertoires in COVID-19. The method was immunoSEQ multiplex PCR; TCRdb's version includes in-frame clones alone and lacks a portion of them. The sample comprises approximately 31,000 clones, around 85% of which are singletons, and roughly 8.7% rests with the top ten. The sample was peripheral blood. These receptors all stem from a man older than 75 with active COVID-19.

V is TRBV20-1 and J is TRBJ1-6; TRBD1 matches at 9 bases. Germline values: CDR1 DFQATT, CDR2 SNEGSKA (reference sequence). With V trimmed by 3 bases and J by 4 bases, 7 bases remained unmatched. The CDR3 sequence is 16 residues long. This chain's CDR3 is CSASGQGPQYNSPLHF. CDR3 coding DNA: TGCAGTGCTAGTGGACAGGGGCCGCAATATAATTCACCCCTCCACTTT.

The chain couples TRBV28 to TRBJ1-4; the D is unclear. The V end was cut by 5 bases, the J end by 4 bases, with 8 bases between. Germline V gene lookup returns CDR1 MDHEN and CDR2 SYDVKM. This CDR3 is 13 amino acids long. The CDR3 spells CASSTGYNEKLFF. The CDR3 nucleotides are TGTGCCAGCAGTACCGGGTATAATGAAAAACTGTTTTTT.

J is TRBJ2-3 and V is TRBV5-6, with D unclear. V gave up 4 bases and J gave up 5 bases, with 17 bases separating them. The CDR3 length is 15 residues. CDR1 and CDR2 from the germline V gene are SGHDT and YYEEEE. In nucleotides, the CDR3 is TGTGCCAGCAGCCCCCGGTGGAGCTCGGGAGATACGCAGTATTTT. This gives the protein CASSPRWSSGDTQYF.

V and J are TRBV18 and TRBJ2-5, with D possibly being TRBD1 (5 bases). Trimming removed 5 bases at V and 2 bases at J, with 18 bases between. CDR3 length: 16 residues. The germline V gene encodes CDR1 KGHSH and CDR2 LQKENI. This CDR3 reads CASSKAQGTLQETQYF. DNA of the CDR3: TGTGCCAGCTCAAAGGCGCAGGGAACCCTTCAAGAGACCCAGTACTTC.

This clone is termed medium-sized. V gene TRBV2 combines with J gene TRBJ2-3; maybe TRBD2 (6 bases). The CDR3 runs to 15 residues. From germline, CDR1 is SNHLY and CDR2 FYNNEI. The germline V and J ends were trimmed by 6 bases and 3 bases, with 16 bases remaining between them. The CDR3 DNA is TGTGCCAGCAGCGAAAGGCCCGGGGGAACAGATACGCAGTATTTT. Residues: CASSERPGGTDTQYF.

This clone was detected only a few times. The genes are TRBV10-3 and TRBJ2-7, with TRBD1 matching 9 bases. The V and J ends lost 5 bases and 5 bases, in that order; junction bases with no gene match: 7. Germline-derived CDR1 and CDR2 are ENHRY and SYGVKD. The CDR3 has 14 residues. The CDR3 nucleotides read TGTGCCATCAGTACCGGGACAGGGAAGAACGAGCAGTACTTC. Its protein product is CAISTGTGKNEQYF.

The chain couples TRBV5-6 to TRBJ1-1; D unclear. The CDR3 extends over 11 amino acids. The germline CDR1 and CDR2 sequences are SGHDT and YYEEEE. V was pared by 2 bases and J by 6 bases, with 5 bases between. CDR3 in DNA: TGTGCCAGCAGCTTACAAGCTGAAGCTTTCTTT. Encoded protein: CASSLQAEAFF.

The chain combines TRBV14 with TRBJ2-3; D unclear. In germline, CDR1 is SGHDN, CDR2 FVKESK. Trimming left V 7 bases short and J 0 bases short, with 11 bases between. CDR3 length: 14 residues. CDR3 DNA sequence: TGTGCCAGCAAGCCGTTGAGCAGCACAGATACGCAGTATTTT. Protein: CASKPLSSTDTQYF.

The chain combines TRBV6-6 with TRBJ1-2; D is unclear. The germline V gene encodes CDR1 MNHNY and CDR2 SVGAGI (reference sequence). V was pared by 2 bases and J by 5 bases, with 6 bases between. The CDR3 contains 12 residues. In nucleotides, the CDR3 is TGTGCCAGCAGTTACGCACGGTATGGCTACACCTTC. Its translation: CASSYARYGYTF.

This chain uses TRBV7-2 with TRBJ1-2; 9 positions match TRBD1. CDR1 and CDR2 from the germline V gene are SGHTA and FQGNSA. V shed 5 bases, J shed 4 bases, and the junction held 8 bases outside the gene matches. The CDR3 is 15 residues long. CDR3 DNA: TGTGCCAGCAGCCCTACGACAGGGGGAGGCTATGGCTACACCTTC. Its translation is CASSPTTGGGYGYTF.

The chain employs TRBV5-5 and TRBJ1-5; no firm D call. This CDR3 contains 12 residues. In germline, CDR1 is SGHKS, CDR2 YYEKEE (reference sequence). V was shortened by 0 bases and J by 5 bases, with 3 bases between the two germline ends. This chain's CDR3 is CASSLADQPQHF. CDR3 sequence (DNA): TGTGCCAGCAGCTTGGCAGATCAGCCCCAGCATTTT.

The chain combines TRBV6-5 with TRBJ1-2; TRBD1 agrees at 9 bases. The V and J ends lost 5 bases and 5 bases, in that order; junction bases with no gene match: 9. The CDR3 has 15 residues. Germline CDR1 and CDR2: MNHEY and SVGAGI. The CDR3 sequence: CASSPRQGGSYGYTF. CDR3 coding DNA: TGTGCCAGCAGTCCCCGACAGGGGGGTAGTTATGGCTACACCTTC.

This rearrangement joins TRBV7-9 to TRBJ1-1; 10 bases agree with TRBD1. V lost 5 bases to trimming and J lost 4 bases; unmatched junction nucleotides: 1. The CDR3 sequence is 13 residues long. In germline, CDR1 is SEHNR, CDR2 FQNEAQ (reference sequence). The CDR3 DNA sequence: TGTGCCAGCAGCCGGACAGGGGGCACTGAAGCTTTCTTT. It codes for CASSRTGGTEAFF.

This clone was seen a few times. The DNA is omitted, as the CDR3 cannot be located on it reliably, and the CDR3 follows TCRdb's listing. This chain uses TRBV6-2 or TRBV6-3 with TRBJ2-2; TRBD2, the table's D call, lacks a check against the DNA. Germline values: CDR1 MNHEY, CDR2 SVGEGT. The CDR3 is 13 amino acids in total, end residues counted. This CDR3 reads CASSYFGAGELFF.

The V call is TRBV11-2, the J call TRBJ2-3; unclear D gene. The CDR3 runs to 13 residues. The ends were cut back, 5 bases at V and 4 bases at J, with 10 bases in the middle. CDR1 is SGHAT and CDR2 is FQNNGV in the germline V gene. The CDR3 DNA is TGTGCCAGCAGCCCCTATGAATCAGATACGCAGTATTTT. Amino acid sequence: CASSPYESDTQYF.

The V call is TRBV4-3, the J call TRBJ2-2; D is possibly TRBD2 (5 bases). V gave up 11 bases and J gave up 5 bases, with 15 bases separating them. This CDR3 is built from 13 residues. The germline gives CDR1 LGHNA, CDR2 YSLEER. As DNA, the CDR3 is TGCGCCTCGGGGATTTCTCGGACCGGGGAGCTGTTTTTT. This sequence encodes CASGISRTGELFF.

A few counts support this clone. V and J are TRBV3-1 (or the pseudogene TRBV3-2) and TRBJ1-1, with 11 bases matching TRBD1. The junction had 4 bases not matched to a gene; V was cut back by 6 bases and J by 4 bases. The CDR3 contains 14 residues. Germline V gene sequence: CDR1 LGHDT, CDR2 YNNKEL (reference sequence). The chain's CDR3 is CASSPGTGGTEAFF. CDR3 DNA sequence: TGTGCCAGCAGTCCGGGGACAGGGGGCACTGAAGCTTTCTTT.